The clone carrying this TCR beta chain was detected only a few times. No antigen is known for it. The sample comes from a study of early T cells in non-severe SARS-CoV-2 infection. Study-wide context: The study sequenced bulk RNA from unsorted whole blood, with chains unpaired.

Individual cDNA molecules carried attached unique molecular identifiers. TCRdb processed the 5' RACE reads anew with MiXCR; each CDR3 protein has one entry. The data show more than 85,000 distinct CDR3 sequences, 16% seen once. Regarding the study as a whole: Anti-spike CD8 specificities were favored by VDJdb matching, whose results missed private and CD4 specificities.

This CDR3 spans 15 amino acids. Germline-derived CDR1 and CDR2 are MNHEY and SMNVEV (reference sequence). The V gene end was trimmed by 0 bases and the J gene end by 5 bases; junction bases not matched to a gene: 5. The source is an adult who was a healthcare worker with PCR-confirmed SARS-CoV-2 infection or an uninfected control (not recorded which). V gene TRBV27 combines with J gene TRBJ2-7; 9 bases are shared with TRBD2. The source material was whole blood. CDR3 sequence (DNA): TGTGCCAGCAGTTTATCGATAGCGGGAGAGAACGAGCAGTACTTC. This encodes CASSLSIAGENEQYF.